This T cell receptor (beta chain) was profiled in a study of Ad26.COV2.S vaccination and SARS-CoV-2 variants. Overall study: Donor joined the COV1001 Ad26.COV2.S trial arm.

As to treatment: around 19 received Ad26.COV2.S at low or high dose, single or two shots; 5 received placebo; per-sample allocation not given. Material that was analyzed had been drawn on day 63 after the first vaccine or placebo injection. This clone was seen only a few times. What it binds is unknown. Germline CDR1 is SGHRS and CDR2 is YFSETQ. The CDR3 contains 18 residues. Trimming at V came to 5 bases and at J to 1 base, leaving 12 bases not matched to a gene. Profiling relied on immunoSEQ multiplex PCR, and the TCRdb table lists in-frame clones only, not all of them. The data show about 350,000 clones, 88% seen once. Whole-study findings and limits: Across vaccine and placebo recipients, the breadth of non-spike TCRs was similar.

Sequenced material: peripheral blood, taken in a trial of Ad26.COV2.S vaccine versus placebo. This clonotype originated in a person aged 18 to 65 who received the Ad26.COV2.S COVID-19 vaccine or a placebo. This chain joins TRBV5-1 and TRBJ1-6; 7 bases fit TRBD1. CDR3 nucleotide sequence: TGCGCCAGCAGACCCACAGGGGACACGCTTTCCTATAATTCACCCCTCCACTTT. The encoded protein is CASRPTGDTLSYNSPLHF.